The 10 T cell receptor beta chains reported below all come from one sample, sequenced in a study of blood T cells in healthy people across ages. Next came a second PCR, run for about 6 to 11 cycles, which used a sample-barcoded 5' primer along with a J-beta primer mix. TCRdb called the 5' RACE reads again in MiXCR, with one record for every CDR3 protein. Of about 800,000 distinct CDR3 sequences in the sample, about three fifths are singletons; the top ten hold approximately 21%. Specimen: blood. These receptors were obtained from a man aged 30 to 39 in good health.

There are a few counts of this clonotype. The genes are TRBV6-5 and TRBJ2-7; 8 positions match TRBD1. V shed 4 bases and J 4 bases; nucleotides not matched to a gene: 9. This CDR3 comprises 15 residues. The V gene's germline CDR1 is MNHEY and CDR2 SVGAGI. The CDR3 loop reads CASSSLTGVIYEQYF. CDR3 DNA: TGTGCCAGCAGTTCCCTGACAGGGGTCATATACGAGCAGTACTTC.

This sequence joins TRBV20-1 and TRBJ2-7; 13 nucleotides agree with TRBD2. V shed 0 bases, J shed 4 bases, and the junction held 6 bases outside the gene matches. This CDR3 contains 16 residues. CDR1 is DFQATT, CDR2 SNEGSKA, per germline (reference sequence). In DNA form, the CDR3 reads TGCAGTGCTAGAGATCCAGGGACTAGCGGGGATTACGAGCAGTACTTC. This codes for CSARDPGTSGDYEQYF.

The chain combines TRBV7-9 with TRBJ2-7; no firm D call. The V end lost 4 bases, the J end lost 2 bases, and 12 bases lay between the germline ends. This CDR3 region has 14 residues. Germline V gene lookup returns CDR1 SEHNR and CDR2 FQNEAQ (reference sequence). CDR3 amino acids: CASSSETDTYEQYF. CDR3 DNA: TGTGCCAGCAGCTCGGAGACGGATACCTACGAGCAGTACTTC.

The CDR3 coding sequence is TGTGCCAGCAGTGAGGACAGGGCAGATACGCAGTATTTT. It codes for CASSEDRADTQYF. The V call is TRBV6-1, the J call TRBJ2-3; 8 nucleotides match TRBD1. V lost 3 bases to trimming and J lost 4 bases; unmatched junction nucleotides: 0. The CDR3 covers 13 residues. Germline loops: CDR1 MNHNS, CDR2 SASEGT.

The V and J genes are TRBV6-2 or TRBV6-3 and TRBJ1-1; the match to TRBD1 covers 8 bases. The germline gives CDR1 MNHEY, CDR2 SVGEGT. This CDR3 has 16 amino acids. Germline trimming cut 6 bases from V and 3 bases from J; bases unmatched to any gene: 12. The CDR3 DNA reads as TGTGCCAGCAGACAAACCGGGACAGGAGGGGACACTGAAGCTTTCTTT. Its protein is CASRQTGTGGDTEAFF.

This chain's CDR3 is CSARELSLAGGLRGETQYF. CDR3 sequence (DNA): TGCAGTGCTAGAGAATTATCGCTAGCGGGGGGCCTTCGGGGAGAGACCCAGTACTTC. This rearrangement joins TRBV20-1 to TRBJ2-5; 11 nucleotides align to TRBD2. This CDR3 spans 19 amino acids. The junction had 16 bases not matched to a gene; V was cut back by 0 bases and J by 4 bases. The germline V gene encodes CDR1 DFQATT and CDR2 SNEGSKA (reference sequence).

The V gene is TRBV21-1, the J gene TRBJ1-5. TRBV21-1 corresponds to a pseudogene. This CDR3 is built from 15 residues. The DNA of the CDR3 is TGTGCCCGCCGCAGGGCCCTTGGCGATTATCAGCCCCAGCATTTT. Translation: CARRRALGDYQPQHF.

This clonotype was observed a handful of times. This chain uses TRBV28 with TRBJ2-1, with D perhaps TRBD1 or TRBD2 (5 bases each). Germline values: CDR1 MDHEN, CDR2 SYDVKM. The CDR3 is made up of 13 amino acids. Trimming took off 2 bases at V and 12 bases at J, with 14 bases between the two ends. The CDR3 sequence: CASSLRDGLGQFF. The CDR3 coding sequence is TGTGCCAGCAGTTTACGGGACGGCCTAGGGCAGTTCTTC.

V and J are TRBV5-6 and TRBJ1-4; TRBD1 might be the D (6 bases). Germline assignment: CDR1 SGHDT and CDR2 YYEEEE. The V and J ends lost 0 bases and 0 bases respectively, with 9 bases between them. CDR3 length equals 16 residues. CDR3 region: CASSLGQASTNEKLFF. The CDR3 nucleotides are TGTGCCAGCAGCTTGGGACAGGCTTCAACTAATGAAAAACTGTTTTTT.

This clonotype was seen a few times. The V gene is TRBV7-2, the J gene TRBJ2-1; D is unclear. There are 13 residues in the CDR3. Germline-derived CDR1 and CDR2 are SGHTA and FQGNSA. The V gene lost 7 bases and the J gene lost 4 bases, with 11 bases spanning the gap. CDR3 sequence: CASTETGYNEQFF. The DNA for the CDR3 is TGTGCCAGCACCGAAACTGGTTACAATGAGCAGTTCTTC. The variable domain in full, with the rest retrieved from reference TRBV7-2 and TRBJ2-1, is GAGVSQSPSNKVTEKGKDVELRCDPISGHTALYWYRQSLGQGLEFLIYFQGNSAPDKSGLPSDRFSAERTGGSVSTLTIQRTQQEDSAVYLCASTETGYNEQFFGPGTRLTVL.